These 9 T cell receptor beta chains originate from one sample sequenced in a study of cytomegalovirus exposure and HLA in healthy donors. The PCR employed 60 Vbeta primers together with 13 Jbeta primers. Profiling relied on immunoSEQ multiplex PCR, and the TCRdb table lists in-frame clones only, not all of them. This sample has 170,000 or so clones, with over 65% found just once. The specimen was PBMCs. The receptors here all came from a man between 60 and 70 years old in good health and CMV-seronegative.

CDR3 in amino acids: CASSGREGLYNEQFF. CDR3 sequence (DNA): TGTGCCAGCAGTGGGCGGGAGGGCCTATACAATGAGCAGTTCTTC. The V and J genes are TRBV6-1 and TRBJ2-1, with 9 bases aligning to TRBD2. Germline V gene lookup returns CDR1 MNHNS and CDR2 SASEGT. The CDR3 covers 15 residues. The V gene end was trimmed by 4 bases and the J gene end by 4 bases; junction bases not matched to a gene: 5.

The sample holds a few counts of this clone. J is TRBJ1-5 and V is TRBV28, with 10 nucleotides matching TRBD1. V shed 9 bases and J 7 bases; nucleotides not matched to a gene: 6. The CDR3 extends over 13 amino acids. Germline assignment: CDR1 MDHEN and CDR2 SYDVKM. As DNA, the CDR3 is TGTGCCAGTAGACAGGGGGCTCGGCAGCCCCAGCATTTT. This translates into CASRQGARQPQHF.

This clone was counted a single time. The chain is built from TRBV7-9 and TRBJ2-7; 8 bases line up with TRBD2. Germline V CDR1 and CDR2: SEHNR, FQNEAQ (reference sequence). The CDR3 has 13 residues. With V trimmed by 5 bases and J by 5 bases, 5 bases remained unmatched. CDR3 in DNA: TGTGCCAGCAGCCGAAGCGGGAGCGACGAGCAGTACTTC. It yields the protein CASSRSGSDEQYF. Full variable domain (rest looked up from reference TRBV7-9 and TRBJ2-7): DTGVSQNPRHKITKRGQNVTFRCDPISEHNRLYWYRQTLGQGPEFLTYFQNEAQLEKSRLLSDRFSAERPKGSFSTLEIQRTEQGDSAMYLCASSRSGSDEQYFGPGTRLTVT.

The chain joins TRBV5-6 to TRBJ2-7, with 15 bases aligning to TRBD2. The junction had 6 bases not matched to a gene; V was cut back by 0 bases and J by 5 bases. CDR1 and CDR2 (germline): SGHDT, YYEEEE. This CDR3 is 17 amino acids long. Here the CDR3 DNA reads TGTGCCAGCAGCTTGGGGACTAGCGGGGGGGCCCAGGACGAGCAGTACTTC. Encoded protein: CASSLGTSGGAQDEQYF.

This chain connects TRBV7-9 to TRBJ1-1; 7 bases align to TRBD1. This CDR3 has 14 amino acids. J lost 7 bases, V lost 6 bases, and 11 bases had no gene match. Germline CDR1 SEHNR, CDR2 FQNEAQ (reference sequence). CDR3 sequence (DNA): TGTGCCAGCAGACCCGAGACAGGGCGCGTTGAAGCTTTCTTT. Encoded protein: CASRPETGRVEAFF.

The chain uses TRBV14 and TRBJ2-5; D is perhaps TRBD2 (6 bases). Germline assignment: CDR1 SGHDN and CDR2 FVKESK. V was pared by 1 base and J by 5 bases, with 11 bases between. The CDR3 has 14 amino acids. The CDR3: CASSQVAAWETQYF. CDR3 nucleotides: TGTGCCAGCAGCCAAGTAGCGGCGTGGGAGACCCAGTACTTC.

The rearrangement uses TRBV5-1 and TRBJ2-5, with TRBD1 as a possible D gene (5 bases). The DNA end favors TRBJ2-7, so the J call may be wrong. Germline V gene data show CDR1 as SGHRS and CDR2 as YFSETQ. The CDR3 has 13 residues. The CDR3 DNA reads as TGCGCCAGCAGCTTGTCTGGGGCCCACGAGCAGTACTTC. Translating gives CASSLSGAHEQYF.

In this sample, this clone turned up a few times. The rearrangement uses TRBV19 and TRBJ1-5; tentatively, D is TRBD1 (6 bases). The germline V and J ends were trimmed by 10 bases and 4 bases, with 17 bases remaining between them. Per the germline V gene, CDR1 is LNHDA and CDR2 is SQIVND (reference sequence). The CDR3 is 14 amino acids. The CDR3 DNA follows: TGTGCCACACACCAGGGGTTGGGAAATCAGCCCCAGCATTTT. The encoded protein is CATHQGLGNQPQHF.

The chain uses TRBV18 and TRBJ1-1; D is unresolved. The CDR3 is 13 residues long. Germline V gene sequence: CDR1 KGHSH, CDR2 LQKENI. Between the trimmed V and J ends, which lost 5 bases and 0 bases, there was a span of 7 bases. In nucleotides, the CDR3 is TGTGCCAGCTCAACGAACTTGAACACTGAAGCTTTCTTT. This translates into CASSTNLNTEAFF.